The subject of this entry is one TCR beta chain. Its antigen is undetermined. This sample stems from a study of blood T cells in healthy people across ages. Together with a sample-barcoded 5' primer, a J-beta primer mix was included in a second PCR lasting 7 to 11 cycles. TCRdb used MiXCR to reprocess the 5' RACE reads, holding one entry per CDR3 protein. The table has roughly 730,000 distinct CDR3 sequences, roughly three fifths seen once. Findings and caveats of the study: Donor CMV infection status was unknown, possibly confounding age-related changes in expanded clonotypes. Long-lived donors had more naive CD4+ cells and higher diversity than aged donors.

This CDR3 contains 14 residues. Germline CDR1 SEHNR, CDR2 FQNEAQ (reference sequence). The TCR originated in a middle-aged man in good health. V and J are TRBV7-9 and TRBJ2-1, with D unresolved. The J call may be wrong; the DNA end is better matched by TRBJ2-7. What was sequenced was blood. This CDR3 is CASAPVGMTNEQYF. CDR3 sequence (DNA): TGTGCCAGTGCTCCAGTGGGAATGACGAACGAGCAGTACTTC.